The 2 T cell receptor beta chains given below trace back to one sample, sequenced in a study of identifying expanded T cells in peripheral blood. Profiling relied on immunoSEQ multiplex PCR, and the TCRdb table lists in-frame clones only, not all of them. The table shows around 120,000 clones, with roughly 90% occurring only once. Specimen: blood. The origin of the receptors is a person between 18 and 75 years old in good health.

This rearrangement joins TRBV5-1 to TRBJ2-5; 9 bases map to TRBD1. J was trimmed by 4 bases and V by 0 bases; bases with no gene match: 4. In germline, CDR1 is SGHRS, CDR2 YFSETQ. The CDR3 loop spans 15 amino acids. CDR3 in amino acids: CASSLAQGARETQYF. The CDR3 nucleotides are TGCGCCAGCAGCTTGGCACAGGGGGCGAGAGAGACCCAGTACTTC.

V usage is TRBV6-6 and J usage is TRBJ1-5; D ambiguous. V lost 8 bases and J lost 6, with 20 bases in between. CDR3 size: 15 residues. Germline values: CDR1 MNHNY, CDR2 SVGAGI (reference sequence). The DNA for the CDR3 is TGTGCCAGCGCGAGAAGGGAGGCGGGGAGTCAGCCCCAGCATTTT. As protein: CASARREAGSQPQHF.